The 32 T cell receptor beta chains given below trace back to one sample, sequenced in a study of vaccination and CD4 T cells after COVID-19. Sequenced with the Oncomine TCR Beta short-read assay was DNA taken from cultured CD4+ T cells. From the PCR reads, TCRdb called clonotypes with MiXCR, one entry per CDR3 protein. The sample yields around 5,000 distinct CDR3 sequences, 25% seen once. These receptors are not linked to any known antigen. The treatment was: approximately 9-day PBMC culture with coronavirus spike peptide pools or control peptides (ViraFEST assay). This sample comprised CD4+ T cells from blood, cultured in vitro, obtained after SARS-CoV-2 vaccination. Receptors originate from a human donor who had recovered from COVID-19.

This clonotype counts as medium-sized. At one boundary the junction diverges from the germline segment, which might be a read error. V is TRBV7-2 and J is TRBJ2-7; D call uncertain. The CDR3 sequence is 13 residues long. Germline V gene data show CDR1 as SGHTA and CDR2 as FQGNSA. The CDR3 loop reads CASSPYISNEQYF. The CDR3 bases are TGTGCCAGCAGCCCTTATATCTCCAACGAGCAGTACTTC.

The CDR3 loop is CASNQGGGLVYGYTF. CDR3 nucleotide sequence: TGTGCCAGCAATCAAGGGGGGGGGCTCGTCTATGGCTACACCTTC. The chain joins TRBV28 to TRBJ1-2, with D perhaps matching TRBD1 (6 bases). The V and J ends lost 7 bases and 4 bases respectively, with 19 bases between them. The germline V gene has CDR1 MDHEN and CDR2 SYDVKM. CDR3 size: 15 residues.

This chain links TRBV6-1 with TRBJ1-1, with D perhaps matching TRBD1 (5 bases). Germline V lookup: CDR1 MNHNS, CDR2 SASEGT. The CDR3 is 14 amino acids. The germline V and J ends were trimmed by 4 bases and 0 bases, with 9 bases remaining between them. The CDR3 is CASSAGTVNTEAFF. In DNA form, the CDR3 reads TGTGCCAGCAGTGCCGGGACGGTGAACACTGAAGCTTTCTTT.

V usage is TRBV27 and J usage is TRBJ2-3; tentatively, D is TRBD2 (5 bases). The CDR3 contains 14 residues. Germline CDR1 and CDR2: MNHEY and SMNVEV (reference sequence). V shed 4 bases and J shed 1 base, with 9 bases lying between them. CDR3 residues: CASSSRTGTDTQYF. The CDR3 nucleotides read TGTGCCAGCAGTTCGAGGACTGGCACAGATACGCAGTATTTT.

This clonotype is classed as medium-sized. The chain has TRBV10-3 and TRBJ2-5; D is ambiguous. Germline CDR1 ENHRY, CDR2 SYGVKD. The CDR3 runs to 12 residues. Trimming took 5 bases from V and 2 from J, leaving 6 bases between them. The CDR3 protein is CAISSIQETQYF. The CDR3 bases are TGTGCCATCAGTTCGATACAAGAGACCCAGTACTTC.

This CDR3 reads CASSAAGARELFF. Written as DNA, the CDR3 is TGTGCCAGCAGCGCAGCGGGGGCACGGGAGCTGTTTTTT. This chain connects TRBV7-6 to TRBJ2-2, with 8 bases matching TRBD2. Unmatched junction bases numbered 5, after V lost 5 bases and J lost 9 bases. The CDR3 has 13 residues. Germline V gene data show CDR1 as SGHVS and CDR2 as FNYEAQ.

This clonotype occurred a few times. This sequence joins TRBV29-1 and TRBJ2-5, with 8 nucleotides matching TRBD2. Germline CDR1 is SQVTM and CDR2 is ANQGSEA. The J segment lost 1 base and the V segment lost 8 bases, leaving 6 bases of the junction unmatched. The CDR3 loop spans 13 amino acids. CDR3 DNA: TGCAGCACACCTAGCGGGCGCCAAGAGACCCAGTACTTC. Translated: CSTPSGRQETQYF.

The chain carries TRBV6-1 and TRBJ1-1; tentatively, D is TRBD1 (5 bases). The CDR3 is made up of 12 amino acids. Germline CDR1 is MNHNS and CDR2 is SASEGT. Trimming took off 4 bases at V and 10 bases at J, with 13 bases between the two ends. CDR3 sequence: CASSGREGGAFF. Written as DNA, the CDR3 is TGTGCCAGCAGTGGCAGGGAAGGTGGAGCTTTCTTT.

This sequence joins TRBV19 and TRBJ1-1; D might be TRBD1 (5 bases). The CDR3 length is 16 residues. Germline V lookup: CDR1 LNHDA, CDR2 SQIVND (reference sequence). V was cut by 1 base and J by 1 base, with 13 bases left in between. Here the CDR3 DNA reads TGTGCCAGTAGTATAGCGGGGGGAGTGACGAACACTGAAGCTTTCTTT. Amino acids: CASSIAGGVTNTEAFF.

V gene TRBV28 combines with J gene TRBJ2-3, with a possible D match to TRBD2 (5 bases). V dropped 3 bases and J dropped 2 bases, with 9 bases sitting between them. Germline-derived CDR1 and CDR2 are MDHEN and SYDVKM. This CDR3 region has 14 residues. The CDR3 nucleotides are TGTGCCAGCAGTTTGCAGCGGACCACAGATACGCAGTATTTT. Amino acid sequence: CASSLQRTTDTQYF.

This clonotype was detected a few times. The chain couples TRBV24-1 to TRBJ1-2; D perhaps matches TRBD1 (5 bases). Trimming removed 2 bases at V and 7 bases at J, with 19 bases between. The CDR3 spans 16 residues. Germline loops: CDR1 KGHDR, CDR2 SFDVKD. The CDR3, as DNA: TGTGCCACCAGTGATTCGCCGGGCCAGGGAGTCCCTGGCTACACCTTC. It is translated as CATSDSPGQGVPGYTF.

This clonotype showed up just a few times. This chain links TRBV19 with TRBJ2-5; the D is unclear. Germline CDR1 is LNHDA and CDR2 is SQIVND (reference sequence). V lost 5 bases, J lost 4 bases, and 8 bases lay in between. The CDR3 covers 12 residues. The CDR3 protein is CASSAWRETQYF. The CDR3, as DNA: TGTGCCAGTAGTGCCTGGAGAGAGACCCAGTACTTC.

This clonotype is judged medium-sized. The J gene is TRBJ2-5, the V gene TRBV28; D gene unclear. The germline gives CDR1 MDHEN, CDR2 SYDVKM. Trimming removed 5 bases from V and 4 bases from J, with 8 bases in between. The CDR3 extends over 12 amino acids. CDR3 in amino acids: CASSPIRETQYF. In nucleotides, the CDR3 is TGTGCCAGCAGTCCGATCAGAGAGACCCAGTACTTC.

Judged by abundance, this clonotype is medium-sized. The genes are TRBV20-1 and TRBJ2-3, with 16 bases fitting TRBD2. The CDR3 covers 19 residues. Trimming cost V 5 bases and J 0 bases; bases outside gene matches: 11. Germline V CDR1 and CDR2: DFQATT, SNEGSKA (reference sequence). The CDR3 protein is CSAETRGLAGGRSTDTQYF. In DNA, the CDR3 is TGCAGTGCTGAGACTAGGGGACTAGCGGGAGGGCGTAGCACAGATACGCAGTATTTT.

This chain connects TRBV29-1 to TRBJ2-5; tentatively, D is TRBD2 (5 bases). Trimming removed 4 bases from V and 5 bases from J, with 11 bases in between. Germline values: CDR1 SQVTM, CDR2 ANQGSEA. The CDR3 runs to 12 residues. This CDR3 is CSVVVSGETQYF. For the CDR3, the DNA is TGCAGCGTTGTGGTGAGCGGCGAGACCCAGTACTTC.

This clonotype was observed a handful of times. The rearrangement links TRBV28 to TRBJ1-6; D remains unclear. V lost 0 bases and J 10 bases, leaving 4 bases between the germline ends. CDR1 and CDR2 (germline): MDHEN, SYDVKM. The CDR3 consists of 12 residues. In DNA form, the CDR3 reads TGTGCCAGCAGTTTATGGAACTCACCCCTCCACTTT. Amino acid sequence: CASSLWNSPLHF. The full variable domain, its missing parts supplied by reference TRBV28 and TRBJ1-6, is DVKVTQSSRYLVKRTGEKVFLECVQDMDHENMFWYRQDPGLGLRLIYFSYDVKMKEKGDIPEGYSVSREKKERFSLILESASTNQTSMYLCASSLWNSPLHFGNGTRLTVT.

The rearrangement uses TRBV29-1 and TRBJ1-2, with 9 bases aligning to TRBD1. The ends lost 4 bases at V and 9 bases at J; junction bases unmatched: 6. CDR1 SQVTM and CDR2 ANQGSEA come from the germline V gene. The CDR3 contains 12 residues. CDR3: CSVAGTGLRYTF. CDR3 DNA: TGCAGCGTTGCCGGGACAGGGCTCCGCTACACCTTC.

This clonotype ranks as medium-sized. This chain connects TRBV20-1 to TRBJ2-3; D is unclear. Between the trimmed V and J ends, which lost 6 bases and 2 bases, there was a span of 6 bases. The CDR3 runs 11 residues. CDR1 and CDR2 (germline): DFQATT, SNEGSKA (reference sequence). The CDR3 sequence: CSAQHTDTQYF. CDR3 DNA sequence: TGCAGTGCCCAGCACACAGATACGCAGTATTTT.

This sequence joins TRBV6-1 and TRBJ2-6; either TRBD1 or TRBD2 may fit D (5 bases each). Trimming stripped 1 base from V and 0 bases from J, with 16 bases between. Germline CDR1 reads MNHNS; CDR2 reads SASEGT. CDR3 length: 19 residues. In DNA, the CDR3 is TGTGCCAGCAGTGAAGTCCATGGGGGAAGCGTCTCTGGGGCCAACGTCCTGACTTTC. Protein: CASSEVHGGSVSGANVLTF.

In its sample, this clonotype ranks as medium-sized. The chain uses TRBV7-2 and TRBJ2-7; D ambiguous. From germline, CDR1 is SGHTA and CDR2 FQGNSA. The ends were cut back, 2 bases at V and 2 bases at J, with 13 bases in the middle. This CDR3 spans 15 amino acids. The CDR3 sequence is CASSLSYAETYEQYF. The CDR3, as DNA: TGTGCCAGCAGCTTATCTTATGCGGAAACCTACGAGCAGTACTTC.

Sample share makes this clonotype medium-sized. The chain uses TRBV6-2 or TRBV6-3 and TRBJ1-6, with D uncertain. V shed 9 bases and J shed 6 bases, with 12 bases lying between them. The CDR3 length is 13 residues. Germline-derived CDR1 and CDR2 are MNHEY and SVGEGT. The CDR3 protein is CASGPTGNSPLHF. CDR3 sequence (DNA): TGTGCCAGTGGGCCCACCGGTAATTCACCCCTCCACTTT.

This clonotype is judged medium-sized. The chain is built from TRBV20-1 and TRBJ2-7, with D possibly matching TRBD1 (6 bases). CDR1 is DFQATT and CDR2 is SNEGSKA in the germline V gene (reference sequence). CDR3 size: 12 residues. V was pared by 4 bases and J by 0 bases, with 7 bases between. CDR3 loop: CSANRDSYEQYF. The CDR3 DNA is TGCAGTGCTAACAGGGACTCCTACGAGCAGTACTTC.

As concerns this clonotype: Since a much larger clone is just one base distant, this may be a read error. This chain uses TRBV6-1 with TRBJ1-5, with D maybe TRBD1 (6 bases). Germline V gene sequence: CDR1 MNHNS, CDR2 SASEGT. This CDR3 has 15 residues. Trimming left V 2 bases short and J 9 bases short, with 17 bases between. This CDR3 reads CASSEWRTVSRPQHF. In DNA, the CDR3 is TGTGCCAGCAGTGAATGGCGGACAGTTAGTCGGCCCCAGCATTTT.

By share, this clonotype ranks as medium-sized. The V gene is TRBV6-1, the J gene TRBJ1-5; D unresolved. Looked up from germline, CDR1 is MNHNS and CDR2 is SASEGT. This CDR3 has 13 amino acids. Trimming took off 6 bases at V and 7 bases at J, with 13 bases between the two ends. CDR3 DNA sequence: TGTGCCAGCAGCCCGACCTTCATCCAGCCCCAGCATTTT. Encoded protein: CASSPTFIQPQHF.

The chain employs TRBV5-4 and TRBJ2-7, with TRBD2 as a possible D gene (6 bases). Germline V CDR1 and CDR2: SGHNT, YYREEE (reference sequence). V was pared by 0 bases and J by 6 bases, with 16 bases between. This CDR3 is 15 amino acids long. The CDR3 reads CASSLALAKSGEQYF. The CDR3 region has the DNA TGTGCCAGCAGCTTGGCCCTAGCGAAGTCGGGCGAGCAGTACTTC.

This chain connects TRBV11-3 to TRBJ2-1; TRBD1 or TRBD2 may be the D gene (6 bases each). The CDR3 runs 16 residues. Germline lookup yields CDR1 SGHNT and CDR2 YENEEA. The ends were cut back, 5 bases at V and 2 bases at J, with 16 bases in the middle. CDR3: CASSTFGGTTYNEQFF. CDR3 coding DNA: TGTGCCAGCAGCACCTTCGGGGGCACCACCTACAATGAGCAGTTCTTC.

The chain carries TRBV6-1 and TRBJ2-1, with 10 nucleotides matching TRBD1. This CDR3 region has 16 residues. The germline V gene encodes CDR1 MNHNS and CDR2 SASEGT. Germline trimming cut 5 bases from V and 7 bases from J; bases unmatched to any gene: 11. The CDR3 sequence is CASSRQGATTTNEQFF. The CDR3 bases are TGTGCCAGCAGTCGACAGGGGGCCACGACTACAAATGAGCAGTTCTTC.

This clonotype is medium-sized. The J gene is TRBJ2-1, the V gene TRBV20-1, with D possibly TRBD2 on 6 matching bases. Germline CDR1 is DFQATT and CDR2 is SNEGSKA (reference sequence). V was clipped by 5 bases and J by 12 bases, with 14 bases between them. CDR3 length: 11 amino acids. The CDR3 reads CSAHSTRRQFF. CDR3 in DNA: TGCAGTGCTCATTCGACTAGACGGCAGTTCTTC.

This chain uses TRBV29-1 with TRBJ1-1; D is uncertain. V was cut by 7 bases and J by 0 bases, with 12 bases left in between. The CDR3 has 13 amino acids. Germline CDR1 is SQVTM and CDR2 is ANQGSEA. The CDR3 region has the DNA TGCAGCGCCGAACCCCTTATGAACACTGAAGCTTTCTTT. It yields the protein CSAEPLMNTEAFF.

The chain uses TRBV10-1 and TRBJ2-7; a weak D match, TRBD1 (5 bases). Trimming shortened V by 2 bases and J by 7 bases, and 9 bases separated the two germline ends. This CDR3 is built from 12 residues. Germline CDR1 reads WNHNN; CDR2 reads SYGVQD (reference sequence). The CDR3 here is CASSEQGWEQYF. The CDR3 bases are TGCGCCAGCAGTGAGCAGGGCTGGGAGCAGTACTTC.

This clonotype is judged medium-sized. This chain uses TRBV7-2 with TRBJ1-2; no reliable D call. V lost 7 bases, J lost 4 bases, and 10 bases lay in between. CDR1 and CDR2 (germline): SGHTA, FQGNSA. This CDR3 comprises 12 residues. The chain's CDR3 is CASNHGSYGYTF. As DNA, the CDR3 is TGTGCCAGCAACCACGGAAGCTATGGCTACACCTTC.

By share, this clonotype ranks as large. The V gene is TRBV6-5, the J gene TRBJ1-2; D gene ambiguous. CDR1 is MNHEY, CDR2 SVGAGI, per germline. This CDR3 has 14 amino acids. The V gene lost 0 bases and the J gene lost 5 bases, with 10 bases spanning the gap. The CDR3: CASSYSAAPYGYTF. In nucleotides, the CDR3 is TGTGCCAGCAGTTACTCGGCCGCACCTTATGGCTACACCTTC.